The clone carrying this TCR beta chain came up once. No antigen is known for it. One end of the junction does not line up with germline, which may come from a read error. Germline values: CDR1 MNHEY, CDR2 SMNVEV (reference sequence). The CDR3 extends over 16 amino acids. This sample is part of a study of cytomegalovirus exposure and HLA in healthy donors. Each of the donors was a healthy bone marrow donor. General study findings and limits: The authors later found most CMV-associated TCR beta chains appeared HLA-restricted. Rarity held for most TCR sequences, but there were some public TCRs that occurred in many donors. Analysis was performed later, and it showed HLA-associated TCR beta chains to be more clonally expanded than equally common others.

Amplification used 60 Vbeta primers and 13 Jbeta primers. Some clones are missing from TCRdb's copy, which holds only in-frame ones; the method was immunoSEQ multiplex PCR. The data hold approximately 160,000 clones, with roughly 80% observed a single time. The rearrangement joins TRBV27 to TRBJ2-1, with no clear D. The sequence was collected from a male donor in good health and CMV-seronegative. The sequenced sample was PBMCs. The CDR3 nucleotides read TGTGCCAGCAGCTTATCAACACCTAGCTCCTACAATGAGCAGTTCTTC. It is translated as CASSLSTPSSYNEQFF.